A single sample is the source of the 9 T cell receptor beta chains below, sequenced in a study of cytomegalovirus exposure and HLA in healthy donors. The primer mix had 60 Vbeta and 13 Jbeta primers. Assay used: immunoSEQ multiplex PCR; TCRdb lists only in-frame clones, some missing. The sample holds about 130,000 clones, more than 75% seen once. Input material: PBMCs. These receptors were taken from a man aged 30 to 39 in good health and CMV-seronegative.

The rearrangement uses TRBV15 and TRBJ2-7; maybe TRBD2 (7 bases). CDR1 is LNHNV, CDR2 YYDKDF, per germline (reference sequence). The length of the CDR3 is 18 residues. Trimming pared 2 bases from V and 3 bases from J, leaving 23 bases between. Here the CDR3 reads CATSRSRGGASGNYEQYF. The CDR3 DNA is TGTGCCACCAGCAGATCGCGAGGGGGGGCTAGCGGAAACTACGAGCAGTACTTC.

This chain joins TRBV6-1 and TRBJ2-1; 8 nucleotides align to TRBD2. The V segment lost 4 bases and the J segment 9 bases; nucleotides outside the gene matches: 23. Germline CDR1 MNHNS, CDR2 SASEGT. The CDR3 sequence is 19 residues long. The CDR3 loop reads CASSATPDTGGVLWGEQFF. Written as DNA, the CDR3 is TGTGCCAGCAGTGCAACACCGGACACGGGAGGGGTCTTATGGGGTGAGCAGTTCTTC.

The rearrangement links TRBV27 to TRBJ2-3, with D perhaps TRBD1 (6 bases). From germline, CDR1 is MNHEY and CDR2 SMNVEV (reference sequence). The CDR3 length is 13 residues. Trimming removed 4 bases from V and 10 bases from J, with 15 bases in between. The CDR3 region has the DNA TGTGCCAGCAGTTGGGGCAGGGGAGCGGCGCAGTATTTT. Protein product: CASSWGRGAAQYF.

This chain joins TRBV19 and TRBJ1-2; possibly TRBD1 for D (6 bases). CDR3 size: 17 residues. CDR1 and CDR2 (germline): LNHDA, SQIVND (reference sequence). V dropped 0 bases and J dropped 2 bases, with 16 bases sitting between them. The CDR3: CASSIDSPGHPNYGYTF. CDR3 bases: TGTGCCAGTAGTATAGATTCGCCGGGACATCCCAACTATGGCTACACCTTC.

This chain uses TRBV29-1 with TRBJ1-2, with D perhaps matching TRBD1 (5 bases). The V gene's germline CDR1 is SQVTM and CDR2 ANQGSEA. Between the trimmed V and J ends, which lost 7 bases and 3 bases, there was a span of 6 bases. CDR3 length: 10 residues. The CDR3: CSGGDYGYTF. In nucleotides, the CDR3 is TGCAGCGGGGGGGACTATGGCTACACCTTC. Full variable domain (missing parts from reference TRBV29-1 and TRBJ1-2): SAVISQKPSRDICQRGTSLTIQCQVDSQVTMMFWYRQQPGQSLTLIATANQGSEATYESGFVIDKFPISRPNLTFSTLTVSNMSPEDSSIYLCSGGDYGYTFGSGTRLTVV.

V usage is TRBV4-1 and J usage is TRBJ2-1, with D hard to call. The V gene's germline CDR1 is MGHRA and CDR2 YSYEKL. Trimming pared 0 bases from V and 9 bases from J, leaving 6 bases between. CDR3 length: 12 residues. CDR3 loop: CASSQDRVEQFF. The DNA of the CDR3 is TGCGCCAGCAGCCAAGATCGGGTTGAGCAGTTCTTC.

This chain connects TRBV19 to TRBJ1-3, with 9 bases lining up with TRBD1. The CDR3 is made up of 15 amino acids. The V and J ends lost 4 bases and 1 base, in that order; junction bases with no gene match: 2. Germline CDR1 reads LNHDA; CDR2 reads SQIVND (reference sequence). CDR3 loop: CASSNDRGSGNTIYF. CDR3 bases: TGTGCCAGTAGTAACGACAGGGGGTCTGGAAACACCATATATTTT.

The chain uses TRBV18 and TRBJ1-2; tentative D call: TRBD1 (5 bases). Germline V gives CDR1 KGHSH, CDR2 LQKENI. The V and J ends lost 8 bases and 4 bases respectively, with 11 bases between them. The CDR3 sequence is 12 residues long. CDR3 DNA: TGTGCCAGCACGGAGGGGATCTATGGCTACACCTTC. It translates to CASTEGIYGYTF.

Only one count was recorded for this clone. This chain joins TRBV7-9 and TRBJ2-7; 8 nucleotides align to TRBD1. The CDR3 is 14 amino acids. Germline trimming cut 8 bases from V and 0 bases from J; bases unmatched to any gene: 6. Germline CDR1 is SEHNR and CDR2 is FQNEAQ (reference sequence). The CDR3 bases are TGTGCCAGCGTCGCCGGGACAGGCTCCTACGAGCAGTACTTC. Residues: CASVAGTGSYEQYF.